What follows is one T cell receptor (beta chain) and its context. What it recognizes is unknown. One junction end does not reproduce the germline sequence, and a read error may be involved. Sequencing used immunoSEQ multiplex PCR; TCRdb keeps in-frame clones, though not all of them. The sample lists about 270,000 clones, approximately 86% seen once, with around 1% in the top ten. CDR1 SSHAT and CDR2 FNYEAQ come from the germline V gene (reference sequence). The CDR3 loop spans 14 amino acids. These data belong to a study of cytomegalovirus exposure and HLA in healthy donors. Broader study findings: CMV antigen specificity was confirmed in vitro for three CMV-associated chains. The study designated some 180 TCR beta chains cytomegalovirus-associated. According to reports, the classifier identified cytomegalovirus status with high specificity and sensitivity.

From the roughly 120-subject validation cohort, which was separate from the approximately 670-subject first cohort, the donors were drawn. Input material: PBMCs. This chain connects TRBV7-7 to TRBJ2-7; D may be TRBD1 (6 bases). This TCR came from a woman aged 18 to 35 in good health and CMV-seronegative. The CDR3 DNA follows: TGTGCTAGCAGCTCTGGGACAAGTTCCTACGAGCAGTACTTC. It is translated as CASSSGTSSYEQYF. Supplemented by reference TRBV7-7 and TRBJ2-7, the full variable domain reads GAGVSQSPRYKVTKRGQDVTLRCDPISSHATLYWYQQALGQGPEFLTYFNYEAQPDKSGLPSDRFSAERPEGSISTLTIQRTEQRDSAMYRCASSSGTSSYEQYFGPGTRLTVT.